These T cell receptor beta chains were read from a single sample in a study of blood T cell repertoires in COVID-19. Using immunoSEQ multiplex PCR, the repertoire was profiled, and TCRdb retains in-frame clones only, with some absent. The data show 250,000 or so clones, approximately 92% seen once. Sequencing was done on a sample of peripheral blood. These receptors originate from a woman in her thirties or forties who had recovered from COVID-19. Both conserved end residues are part of each CDR3. A D gene is named only where the DNA matches it firmly. A row's size may be missing; if present it is once, few, many or a size class.

>.|TRBD2|16|TRBV10-1|TRBJ2-3
CASSGLAGGSADTQYF
TGCGCCAGCAGTGGTCTAGCGGGAGGTTCGGCAGATACGCAGTATTTT
>.|TRBD1|14|TRBV6-6|TRBJ2-3
CASNDGQGTDTQYF
TGTGCCAGCAACGACGGACAGGGCACAGATACGCAGTATTTT
>.|TRBD2|15|TRBV6-5|TRBJ2-3
CASSSTSGGTDTQYF
TGTGCCAGCTCCTCGACTAGCGGGGGCACAGATACGCAGTATTTT
>.|.|14|TRBV5-1|TRBJ2-5
CASSFTGLQETQYF
TGCGCCAGCAGCTTCACAGGGCTACAAGAGACCCAGTACTTC
>.|TRBD1|14|TRBV27|TRBJ2-7
CASCPGDREGEQYF
TGTGCCAGCTGTCCCGGGGACAGGGAAGGGGAGCAGTACTTC
>.|.|14|TRBV2|TRBJ1-1
CASSPQGRNTEAFF
TGTGCCAGCAGCCCCCAGGGGCGAAACACTGAAGCTTTCTTT
>.|.|12|TRBV6-5|TRBJ1-5
CAAGPFGQPQHF
TGTGCCGCAGGGCCCTTTGGGCAGCCCCAGCATTTT
>.|.|13|TRBV19|TRBJ1-1
CASTRTGNTEAFF
TGTGCCAGTACTCGTACAGGGAACACTGAAGCTTTCTTT
>.|TRBD1|15|TRBV3-1/TRBV3-2|TRBJ1-4
CASSQGGTGHEKLFF
TGTGCCAGCAGCCAAGGGGGGACAGGGCATGAAAAACTGTTTTTT
>.|.|15|TRBV4-3|TRBJ1-3
CASSPTGRSGNTIYF
TGCGCCAGCAGCCCAACAGGACGCTCTGGAAACACCATATATTTT
>.|.|13|TRBV5-1|TRBJ2-1
CASSFPDYNEQFF
TGCGCCAGCAGCTTCCCAGACTACAATGAGCAGTTCTTC
>once|TRBD2|16|TRBV19|TRBJ2-6
CASSIGEGTGANVLTF
TGTGCCAGTAGTATAGGGGAGGGTACTGGGGCCAACGTCCTGACTTTC
>.|.|17|TRBV21-1|TRBJ2-1
CASSKGLAGEGHNEQFF
TGTGCCAGCAGCAAGGGGCTAGCGGGAGAGGGGCACAATGAGCAGTTCTTC
>.|.|14|TRBV2|TRBJ2-5
CASKTRWGEETQYF
TGTGCCAGCAAAACCCGGTGGGGCGAAGAGACCCAGTACTTC
>.|TRBD1|14|TRBV4-1|TRBJ1-1
CASSPGQVNTEAFF
TGCGCCAGCAGCCCCGGACAGGTGAACACTGAAGCTTTCTTT
>.|TRBD1|13|TRBV19|TRBJ2-4
CASSQGEKNIQYF
TGTGCCAGTAGTCAGGGGGAAAAAAACATTCAGTACTTC
>.|TRBD1|15|TRBV27|TRBJ1-5
CASSPGQGVLQPQHF
TGTGCCAGCAGTCCCGGACAGGGAGTACTTCAGCCCCAGCATTTT
>.|.|18|TRBV9|TRBJ2-2
CASSPDPLNSINTGELFF
TGTGCCAGCAGCCCCGACCCTCTGAACAGCATAAACACCGGGGAGCTGTTTTTT
>.|.|13|TRBV5-1|TRBJ1-1
CASSLDRYTETFF
TGCGCCAGCAGCTTGGACAGGTACACTGAAACTTTCTTT
>.|.|13|TRBV27|TRBJ2-7
CASSFGEFYEQYF
TGTGCCAGCAGTTTTGGGGAGTTCTACGAGCAGTACTTC
>.|.|13|TRBV6-5|TRBJ2-1
CASSSSAYNEQFF
TGTGCCAGCAGTTCCAGCGCGTATAATGAGCAGTTCTTC
>.|TRBD2|16|TRBV7-7|TRBJ2-3
CASSLGGSGITDTQYF
TGTGCCAGCAGCTTAGGTGGTAGCGGGATCACAGATACGCAGTATTTT
>.|TRBD2|14|TRBV20-1|TRBJ2-1
CSASGGRAYNEQFF
TGCAGTGCTAGTGGCGGGAGGGCCTACAATGAGCAGTTCTTC
>.|.|12|TRBV7-2|TRBJ1-2
CASATPSYGYTF
TGTGCCAGCGCCACTCCGAGCTATGGCTACACCTTC
>.|TRBD1|15|TRBV3-1/TRBV3-2|TRBJ1-1
CASSPRTGMNTEAFF
TGTGCCAGCAGCCCGAGGACAGGGATGAACACTGAAGCTTTCTTT
>.|TRBD2|15|TRBV6-1|TRBJ2-7
CASSEALGGGYEQYF
TGTGCCAGCAGTGAAGCGCTGGGGGGGGGCTACGAGCAGTACTTC
>.|TRBD2|14|TRBV24-1|TRBJ2-7
CAPAMRGDSYEQYF
TGTGCCCCCGCTATGCGGGGGGATTCCTACGAGCAGTACTTC
>.|TRBD2|18|TRBV20-1|TRBJ2-3
CSASALAGGPQLVDTQYF
TGCAGTGCTAGTGCGCTAGCGGGAGGGCCCCAGCTAGTGGATACGCAGTATTTT
>.|.|13|TRBV10-3|TRBJ2-3
CAIREGDTDTQYF
TGTGCCATCAGGGAGGGAGACACAGATACGCAGTATTTT
>.|.|14|TRBV5-1|TRBJ2-5
CASSLTGNQETQYF
TGCGCCAGCAGCCTGACAGGAAACCAAGAGACCCAGTACTTC
>.|TRBD2|14|TRBV7-9|TRBJ2-7
CATMAGGGGHEQYF
TGTGCCACCATGGCGGGAGGTGGTGGGCACGAGCAGTACTTC
>once|TRBD2|15|TRBV6-5|TRBJ2-4
CASSTGGALKNIQYF
TGTGCCAGCAGCACGGGGGGGGCGTTAAAAAACATTCAGTACTTC
>few|TRBD1|15|TRBV28|TRBJ1-3
CASTSPTGVGNTIYF
TGTGCCAGCACATCCCCAACAGGGGTTGGAAACACCATATATTTT
>.|.|14|TRBV9|TRBJ2-1
CASSDLGSVDEQFF
TGTGCCAGCAGCGACCTCGGGAGTGTCGATGAGCAGTTCTTC
>once|.|13|TRBV28|TRBJ2-2
CASGRGDTGELFF
TGTGCCAGCGGCAGGGGCGACACCGGGGAGCTGTTTTTT
>.|TRBD1|14|TRBV27|TRBJ1-1
CASGWTGVSTEAFF
TGTGCCAGCGGGTGGACAGGGGTGAGCACTGAAGCTTTCTTT
>.|TRBD1|15|TRBV30|TRBJ2-1
CAWSVRQGGLDEQFF
TGTGCCTGGAGTGTGCGACAGGGGGGTTTGGATGAGCAGTTCTTC
>.|.|14|TRBV15|TRBJ1-2
CATSTWDKNYGYTF
TGTGCCACCAGCACCTGGGACAAAAACTATGGCTACACCTTC
>.|TRBD1|14|TRBV27|TRBJ1-1
CASSRTGLNTEAFF
TGTGCCAGCAGCCGGACAGGACTGAACACTGAAGCTTTCTTT
>.|TRBD2|17|TRBV9|TRBJ2-2
CASSVLAGGLGTGELFF
TGTGCCAGCAGCGTTCTAGCGGGAGGGCTGGGAACCGGGGAGCTGTTTTTT
>.|TRBD1|14|TRBV5-1|TRBJ1-4
CASSSGQANEKLFF
TGCGCCAGCAGCTCAGGACAGGCTAATGAAAAACTGTTTTTT
>.|TRBD1|13|TRBV30|TRBJ1-1
CAWSADRDTEAFF
TGTGCCTGGAGTGCGGACAGGGACACTGAAGCTTTCTTT
>.|TRBD2|19|TRBV6-2/TRBV6-3|TRBJ2-1
CASSYPLGSGGGSKSEQFF
TGTGCCAGCAGTTACCCCCTCGGGAGCGGGGGGGGGAGTAAGAGTGAGCAGTTCTTC
>.|.|15|TRBV3-1/TRBV3-2|TRBJ1-4
CASSQEGAIVEKLFF
TGTGCCAGCAGCCAAGAGGGGGCTATTGTCGAAAAACTGTTTTTT
>once|.|15|TRBV2|TRBJ2-6
CASSDRGSGANVLTF
TGTGCCAGCAGTGACAGAGGCTCTGGGGCCAACGTCCTGACTTTC
>.|TRBD2|16|TRBV12-5|TRBJ2-1
CASGFRSGGSYNEQFF
TGTGCTAGTGGTTTCAGAAGCGGGGGCTCCTACAATGAGCAGTTCTTC
>.|TRBD2|19|TRBV11-3|TRBJ2-4
CASSVTSGRSVLAKNIQYF
TGTGCCAGCAGCGTTACTAGCGGGAGGTCCGTATTGGCCAAAAACATTCAGTACTTC
>.|TRBD2|13|TRBV2|TRBJ2-3
CACQREWIDTQYF
TGTGCCTGCCAGCGGGAGTGGATAGATACGCAGTATTTT